These 30 T cell receptor beta chains were sequenced from one sample in a study of OX40 agonist ivuxolimab in advanced cancers. Receptor libraries were prepared by the immunoSEQ multiplex PCR assay. In TCRdb, the immuneACCESS table is reduced to in-frame sequences with V and J assigned. These tables do not hold every clone; where another copy was compared, an unresolved V gene accounts for under half, and the others remain unexplained. A total of about 58,000 clones appear in this sample, more than 70% of them only once. The ten largest clones take up approximately 1% of the sample. Sample: CD4+ or CD8+ T cells sorted from blood, taken in a trial of the OX40 agonist ivuxolimab. These receptor sequences come from an adult with an advanced solid tumor such as melanoma, head and neck, liver or kidney cancer.

The chain has TRBV11-3 and TRBJ1-2; 10 bases are shared with TRBD1. The V segment lost 5 bases and the J segment 4 bases; nucleotides outside the gene matches: 16. Per germline, CDR1 SGHNT and CDR2 YENEEA. The CDR3 is made up of 18 amino acids. The chain's CDR3 is CASSPIKDRGFYPYGYTF. The CDR3 DNA reads TGTGCCAGCAGCCCGATCAAGGACAGGGGGTTTTACCCCTATGGCTACACCTTC. Complete variable domain (other parts from reference TRBV11-3 and TRBJ1-2): EAGVVQSPRYKIIEKKQPVAFWCNPISGHNTLYWYLQNLGQGPELLIRYENEEAVDDSQLPKDRFSAERLKGVDSTLKIQPAELGDSAVYLCASSPIKDRGFYPYGYTFGSGTRLTVV.

The V and J genes are TRBV9 and TRBJ2-5; a possible D gene is TRBD2 (5 bases). The ends were cut back, 6 bases at V and 5 bases at J, with 17 bases in the middle. Germline lookup yields CDR1 SGDLS and CDR2 YYNGEE. This CDR3 comprises 14 residues. The CDR3 DNA reads TGTGCCAGCAACAACGACCACCCGGGGGAGACCCAGTACTTC. The encoded protein is CASNNDHPGETQYF. The full variable domain, completed using reference TRBV9 and TRBJ2-5, is DSGVTQTPKHLITATGQRVTLRCSPRSGDLSVYWYQQSLDQGLQFLIQYYNGEERAKGNILERFSAQQFPDLHSELNLSSLELGDSALYFCASNNDHPGETQYFGPGTRLLVL.

The chain links TRBV21-1 to TRBJ1-1; the table gives TRBD1 as D, unverified against the DNA. TRBV21-1 counts as a pseudogene. CDR3 size: 16 residues. Written as DNA, the CDR3 is TGTGCCAGCACGCCCGGGACAGATGGCAGGAACACTGAAGCTTTCTTT. Translation: CASTPGTDGRNTEAFF.

The V call is TRBV5-6, the J call TRBJ2-6; D is possibly TRBD2 (6 bases). CDR1 SGHDT and CDR2 YYEEEE come from the germline V gene. This CDR3 is built from 16 residues. V was pared by 3 bases and J by 2 bases, with 12 bases between. As DNA, the CDR3 is TGTGCCAGCAGCTCGACTAGGGTCCCTGGGGCCAACGTCCTGACTTTC. Translated, it gives CASSSTRVPGANVLTF.

This clone was recorded once. The gene calls are TRBV7-9 and TRBJ1-2; TRBD1 matches at 7 bases. V was pared by 0 bases and J by 4 bases, with 5 bases of the junction left unmatched. Germline CDR1 and CDR2: SEHNR and FQNEAQ (reference sequence). The CDR3 covers 15 residues. The CDR3: CASSLADRRGYGYTF. The CDR3 bases are TGTGCCAGCAGCTTAGCGGACAGGCGGGGCTATGGCTACACCTTC.

The chain joins TRBV7-9 to TRBJ1-3; no reliable D call. V was trimmed by 7 bases and J by 1 base, leaving 17 bases between them. The CDR3 contains 16 residues. Per germline, CDR1 SEHNR and CDR2 FQNEAQ (reference sequence). The CDR3, as DNA: TGTGCCAGCAACCGGCGGGTAGGCCTATCTGGAAACACCATATATTTT. It translates to CASNRRVGLSGNTIYF.

The chain couples TRBV10-3 to TRBJ2-3; TRBD1 matches 9 bases. Per the germline V gene, CDR1 is ENHRY and CDR2 is SYGVKD. CDR3 size: 14 residues. Germline trimming cut 5 bases from V and 5 bases from J; bases unmatched to any gene: 5. The CDR3 here is CAISQDRGGDTQYF. CDR3 nucleotide sequence: TGTGCCATCAGTCAGGACAGGGGAGGAGATACGCAGTATTTT.

The sample holds one count of this clone. The rearrangement links TRBV5-4 to TRBJ2-1; no clear D. V lost 4 bases to trimming and J lost 0 bases, with 5 bases between them. This CDR3 contains 13 residues. Germline V gene sequence: CDR1 SGHNT, CDR2 YYREEE (reference sequence). The CDR3 spells CASSKSSYNEQFF. CDR3 coding DNA: TGTGCCAGCAGCAAGAGCTCCTACAATGAGCAGTTCTTC.

V and J are TRBV2 and TRBJ1-2, with TRBD1 as a possible D gene (5 bases). Germline CDR1 is SNHLY and CDR2 is FYNNEI. Between the trimmed V and J ends, which lost 7 bases and 4 bases, there was a span of 19 bases. This CDR3 comprises 15 residues. DNA of the CDR3: TGTGCCAGCACCGCGAGGGGCAAGTTTGGCTATGGCTACACCTTC. It is translated as CASTARGKFGYGYTF.

The rearrangement uses TRBV2 and TRBJ1-5; D ambiguous. CDR3 length equals 14 residues. Germline V lookup: CDR1 SNHLY, CDR2 FYNNEI. V lost 7 bases and J 4 bases, leaving 14 bases between the germline ends. This CDR3 is CASTYRSGNQPQHF. The CDR3 DNA follows: TGTGCCAGCACTTATAGGTCGGGTAATCAGCCCCAGCATTTT.

On this clone itself: Other DNA variants within this sample encode the same CDR3. V is TRBV10-3 and J is TRBJ2-1; TRBD2 agrees at 14 bases. This CDR3 has 16 amino acids. CDR1 ENHRY and CDR2 SYGVKD come from the germline V gene. The ends lost 3 bases at V and 6 bases at J; junction bases unmatched: 4. The CDR3 region is CAISDPGLAGGNEQFF. Written as DNA, the CDR3 is TGTGCCATCAGTGATCCCGGACTAGCGGGGGGCAATGAGCAGTTCTTC.

This chain joins TRBV6-1 and TRBJ1-1; no reliable D call. CDR3 length: 14 amino acids. Trimming cost V 6 bases and J 1 base, with 12 bases left between them. Germline CDR1 and CDR2: MNHNS and SASEGT. In nucleotides, the CDR3 is TGTGCCAGCAGGATGTCCAGAGCGAACACTGAAGCTTTCTTT. It translates to CASRMSRANTEAFF.

The chain links TRBV7-9 to TRBJ1-2; D remains ambiguous. The V gene lost 3 bases and the J gene lost 4 bases, with 6 bases spanning the gap. Germline CDR1 SEHNR, CDR2 FQNEAQ (reference sequence). The CDR3 length is 12 residues. The CDR3 spells CASSFPSYGYTF. CDR3 coding DNA: TGTGCCAGCAGCTTCCCCAGCTATGGCTACACCTTC.

The chain employs TRBV5-1 and TRBJ2-1, with 8 bases identical to TRBD1. The CDR3 consists of 16 residues. V lost 3 bases, J lost 4 bases, and 9 bases stayed unmatched. Germline V CDR1 and CDR2: SGHRS, YFSETQ. CDR3 in amino acids: CASSWGSRDRYNEQFF. The CDR3 DNA reads as TGCGCCAGCAGCTGGGGGTCCCGGGACAGGTACAATGAGCAGTTCTTC.

This rearrangement joins TRBV19 to TRBJ2-3, with D possibly TRBD2 on 6 matching bases. Trimming removed 4 bases at V and 2 bases at J, with 10 bases between. CDR1 LNHDA and CDR2 SQIVND come from the germline V gene (reference sequence). The CDR3 covers 14 residues. The CDR3 reads CASSRGVYTDTQYF. The CDR3, as DNA: TGTGCCAGTAGTAGGGGGGTCTACACAGATACGCAGTATTTT.

The chain uses TRBV5-1 and TRBJ2-2; 7 bases are shared with TRBD1. The CDR3 is 15 residues long. V lost 0 bases and J lost 1; bases outside the gene matches: 0. CDR1 and CDR2 from the germline V gene are SGHRS and YFSETQ. The CDR3 loop is CASSLAGGNTGELFF. CDR3 sequence (DNA): TGCGCCAGCAGCTTGGCAGGGGGGAACACCGGGGAGCTGTTTTTT.

This chain uses TRBV6-1 with TRBJ2-1; tentative D call: TRBD1 (5 bases). The V gene lost 6 bases and the J gene lost 2 bases, with 14 bases spanning the gap. Germline V gives CDR1 MNHNS, CDR2 SASEGT. CDR3 length: 15 residues. CDR3 nucleotides: TGTGCCAGCAGGGGTTTAGGGGAAGCCTACAATGAGCAGTTCTTC. It yields the protein CASRGLGEAYNEQFF.

This chain joins TRBV28 and TRBJ2-4, with 7 bases aligning to TRBD2. In germline, CDR1 is MDHEN, CDR2 SYDVKM. The CDR3 is made up of 17 amino acids. V was pared by 5 bases and J by 3 bases, with 13 bases of the junction left unmatched. The CDR3 region has the DNA TGTGCCAGCAGTGACCGCGGGACTAAACCCGGCAAAAACATTCAGTACTTC. This codes for CASSDRGTKPGKNIQYF.

The CDR3 region has the DNA TGTGCCAGCAGCTCGGGGGACAGGAGTAAATATGGCTACACCTTC. Protein product: CASSSGDRSKYGYTF. The chain joins TRBV7-2 to TRBJ1-2; 8 nucleotides line up with TRBD1. Unmatched junction bases numbered 9, after V lost 4 bases and J lost 5 bases. The CDR3 extends over 15 amino acids. Germline V lookup: CDR1 SGHTA, CDR2 FQGNSA.

The chain has TRBV6-5 and TRBJ2-1, with 12 nucleotides matching TRBD1. Trimming removed 4 bases from V and 9 bases from J; junction bases left unmatched: 7. CDR1 and CDR2 (germline): MNHEY, SVGAGI. The CDR3 consists of 15 residues. The CDR3 loop is CASSSPGTGGFEQFF. CDR3 DNA sequence: TGTGCCAGCAGTTCCCCCGGGACAGGGGGCTTTGAGCAGTTCTTC.

This chain connects TRBV5-1 to TRBJ1-1; 9 bases line up with TRBD1. Germline V CDR1 and CDR2: SGHRS, YFSETQ. J gave up 5 bases and V 4 bases, and 9 bases lay outside the gene matches. This CDR3 is 15 amino acids long. The CDR3 DNA reads TGCGCCAGCAGCAACACACAGGGGGCGGATACTGAAGCTTTCTTT. Translating gives CASSNTQGADTEAFF.

V usage is TRBV5-4 and J usage is TRBJ1-2; tentatively, D is TRBD1 (6 bases). CDR3 length: 15 residues. CDR1 is SGHNT, CDR2 YYREEE, per germline (reference sequence). Between the trimmed V and J ends, which lost 0 bases and 2 bases, there was a span of 11 bases. The CDR3 spells CASSLVRQGNYGYTF. CDR3 DNA sequence: TGTGCCAGCAGCTTGGTTAGGCAGGGGAACTATGGCTACACCTTC. The full variable domain, rest sourced from reference TRBV5-4 and TRBJ1-2, is ETGVTQSPTHLIKTRGQQVTLRCSSQSGHNTVSWYQQALGQGPQFIFQYYREEENGRGNFPPRFSGLQFPNYSSELNVNALELDDSALYLCASSLVRQGNYGYTFGSGTRLTVV.

This chain joins TRBV18 and TRBJ2-3, with TRBD1 as a possible D gene (6 bases). Germline-derived CDR1 and CDR2 are KGHSH and LQKENI. The CDR3 loop spans 15 amino acids. V lost 6 bases and J lost 6, with 19 bases in between. The CDR3 sequence: CASSPRGGFVDTQYF. In DNA form, the CDR3 reads TGTGCCAGCTCTCCTAGAGGGGGTTTCGTGGATACGCAGTATTTT. The complete variable domain, with remaining parts taken from reference TRBV18 and TRBJ2-3, reads NAGVMQNPRHLVRRRGQEARLRCSPMKGHSHVYWYRQLPEEGLKFMVYLQKENIIDESGMPKERFSAEFPKEGPSILRIQQVVRGDSAAYFCASSPRGGFVDTQYFGPGTRLTVL.

V usage is TRBV6-1 and J usage is TRBJ1-5; D unresolved. Germline V lookup: CDR1 MNHNS, CDR2 SASEGT. Trimming left V 5 bases short and J 5 bases short, with 13 bases between. The CDR3 is 14 amino acids. Written as DNA, the CDR3 is TGTGCCAGCAGTCGACGGACGGAGGATCAGCCCCAGCATTTT. This encodes CASSRRTEDQPQHF.

This clone was seen a few times. The gene calls are TRBV18 and TRBJ1-6; 9 bases line up with TRBD1. This CDR3 spans 14 amino acids. Unmatched junction bases numbered 6, after V lost 5 bases and J lost 10 bases. Germline values: CDR1 KGHSH, CDR2 LQKENI. Here the CDR3 DNA reads TGTGCCAGCTCAGGGGACAGGGTCACCTCACCCCTCCACTTT. It is translated as CASSGDRVTSPLHF. The variable domain in full, with the rest retrieved from reference TRBV18 and TRBJ1-6, is NAGVMQNPRHLVRRRGQEARLRCSPMKGHSHVYWYRQLPEEGLKFMVYLQKENIIDESGMPKERFSAEFPKEGPSILRIQQVVRGDSAAYFCASSGDRVTSPLHFGNGTRLTVT.

The CDR3 DNA reads TGTGCCAGCAGCTTGTACAGGGGGCAGTCTGGAAACACCATATATTTT. Translated, it gives CASSLYRGQSGNTIYF. This chain links TRBV7-9 with TRBJ1-3; TRBD1 agrees at 9 bases. The V gene end was trimmed by 3 bases and the J gene end by 1 base; junction bases not matched to a gene: 4. CDR1 is SEHNR, CDR2 FQNEAQ, per germline (reference sequence). The CDR3 spans 16 residues.

This clone appeared a single time. The chain is built from TRBV7-8 and TRBJ2-1; maybe TRBD1 (6 bases). The germline V and J ends were trimmed by 4 bases and 9 bases, with 13 bases remaining between them. Looked up from germline, CDR1 is SGHVS and CDR2 is FQNEAQ. This CDR3 is 13 amino acids long. The CDR3 sequence is CASSSTGYGEQFF. The DNA of the CDR3 is TGTGCCAGCAGCTCCACAGGGTATGGTGAGCAGTTCTTC. Complete variable domain (other parts from reference TRBV7-8 and TRBJ2-1): GAGVSQSPRYKVAKRGQDVALRCDPISGHVSLFWYQQALGQGPEFLTYFQNEAQLDKSGLPSDRFFAERPEGSVSTLKIQRTQQEDSAVYLCASSSTGYGEQFFGPGTRLTVL.

The chain uses TRBV5-6 and TRBJ1-1; D is ambiguous. This CDR3 contains 14 residues. The ends were cut back, 0 bases at V and 3 bases at J, with 9 bases in the middle. From germline, CDR1 is SGHDT and CDR2 YYEEEE. The CDR3 DNA sequence: TGTGCCAGCAGCTTGGTCGATAGGTACACTGAAGCTTTCTTT. This codes for CASSLVDRYTEAFF.

V usage is TRBV5-6 and J usage is TRBJ2-6; 7 nucleotides align to TRBD1. Trimming took 3 bases from V and 2 from J; bases not matched to a gene: 2. Germline V gene data show CDR1 as SGHDT and CDR2 as YYEEEE. The CDR3 covers 15 residues. In DNA form, the CDR3 reads TGTGCCAGCAGCTCGACAGGGACTGGGGCCAACGTCCTGACTTTC. It translates to CASSSTGTGANVLTF.

The sample holds a few counts of this clone. The gene calls are TRBV5-6 and TRBJ2-6, with unresolved D. Germline V gene sequence: CDR1 SGHDT, CDR2 YYEEEE. This CDR3 comprises 19 residues. V lost 0 bases and J 0 bases, leaving 16 bases between the germline ends. The CDR3 DNA reads as TGTGCCAGCAGCTTGGCTATTTGGACGCAGAGCTCTGGGGCCAACGTCCTGACTTTC. Protein sequence: CASSLAIWTQSSGANVLTF.